The 32 T cell receptor beta chains reported below all come from one sample, sequenced in a study of blood T cell repertoires in COVID-19. Clones were sequenced by immunoSEQ multiplex PCR, and TCRdb holds only the in-frame ones, with some missing. The data hold under 300,000 clones, with about 84% observed a single time. The sample consisted of peripheral blood. The receptors derive from an older man with acute or convalescent COVID-19.

The gene calls are TRBV5-4 and TRBJ2-1; 10 positions agree with TRBD1. The V and J ends lost 1 base and 6 bases, in that order; junction bases with no gene match: 4. Looked up from germline, CDR1 is SGHNT and CDR2 is YYREEE (reference sequence). The CDR3 has 15 amino acids. In DNA, the CDR3 is TGTGCCAGCAGCTTGCCCGGGACAGGGGTCAATGAGCAGTTCTTC. Translated, it gives CASSLPGTGVNEQFF.

This chain connects TRBV7-6 to TRBJ2-1; TRBD1 aligns across 7 bases. With V trimmed by 0 bases and J by 9 bases, 2 bases remained unmatched. The CDR3 runs to 13 residues. CDR1 is SGHVS, CDR2 FNYEAQ, per germline. Here the CDR3 DNA reads TGTGCCAGCAGCTTAGCGAGGGGGCCTGAGCAGTTCTTC. Translated, it gives CASSLARGPEQFF.

The chain recombines TRBV5-1 with TRBJ1-6; weak D call: TRBD1 (5 bases). V was cut by 4 bases and J by 8 bases, with 16 bases left in between. The CDR3 has 15 amino acids. Germline loops: CDR1 SGHRS, CDR2 YFSETQ. As DNA, the CDR3 is TGCGCCAGCAGCCTTGCGGGGGACTCATATTCACCCCTCCACTTT. It is translated as CASSLAGDSYSPLHF.

The chain couples TRBV7-8 to TRBJ1-4, with D possibly matching TRBD1 (5 bases). The length of the CDR3 is 14 residues. Deletions cut 2 bases from V and 8 bases from J, with 12 bases between. Germline V gene lookup returns CDR1 SGHVS and CDR2 FQNEAQ. The CDR3 reads CASSLPGRGEKLFF. In DNA form, the CDR3 reads TGTGCCAGCAGCTTACCTGGGCGGGGGGAAAAACTGTTTTTT.

This chain joins TRBV7-3 and TRBJ2-3; no definite D call. Germline CDR1 and CDR2: SGHTA and FQGTGA. CDR3 length: 13 residues. The V and J ends lost 2 bases and 4 bases respectively, with 7 bases between them. As DNA, the CDR3 is TGTGCCAGCAGCTTATTAGGAGCAGATACGCAGTATTTT. Its protein is CASSLLGADTQYF.

The sample holds one count of this clone. This chain links TRBV5-4 with TRBJ2-7; the match to TRBD1 covers 9 bases. This CDR3 spans 15 amino acids. Germline CDR1 reads SGHNT; CDR2 reads YYREEE (reference sequence). The V segment lost 4 bases and the J segment 2 bases; nucleotides outside the gene matches: 7. The CDR3 sequence is CASSPGQGRAYEQYF. CDR3 nucleotide sequence: TGTGCCAGCAGCCCCGGACAGGGGAGAGCCTACGAGCAGTACTTC.

In this sample, this clone turned up a few times. This chain joins TRBV24-1 and TRBJ1-5; unclear D gene. Germline assignment: CDR1 KGHDR and CDR2 SFDVKD. Deletions cut 9 bases from V and 2 bases from J, with 10 bases between. The CDR3 has 13 residues. CDR3 region: CATGWTGNQPQHF. CDR3 sequence (DNA): TGTGCCACCGGATGGACTGGCAATCAGCCCCAGCATTTT.

The chain joins TRBV5-1 to TRBJ2-7; D is possibly TRBD1 (6 bases). Germline-derived CDR1 and CDR2 are SGHRS and YFSETQ. The CDR3 is 16 residues long. Trimming took off 0 bases at V and 0 bases at J, with 13 bases between the two ends. This chain's CDR3 is CASSLGGPLGSYEQYF. In nucleotides, the CDR3 is TGCGCCAGCAGCTTGGGGGGGCCCTTAGGCTCCTACGAGCAGTACTTC.

The CDR3 protein is CASSWVATGELFF. CDR3 DNA sequence: TGTGCCAGCAGCTGGGTAGCAACCGGGGAGCTGTTTTTT. V usage is TRBV11-1 and J usage is TRBJ2-2; D not certain. CDR3 size: 13 residues. The germline V and J ends were trimmed by 4 bases and 5 bases, with 8 bases remaining between them. Germline V lookup: CDR1 SGHAT, CDR2 FQDESV (reference sequence).

The chain carries TRBV20-1 and TRBJ2-3, with 8 bases identical to TRBD2. CDR3 length equals 14 residues. V lost 6 bases and J lost 4; bases outside the gene matches: 9. The germline V gene has CDR1 DFQATT and CDR2 SNEGSKA (reference sequence). The CDR3 sequence is CSASLAGPPDTQYF. The CDR3 bases are TGCAGTGCCAGTCTAGCGGGCCCCCCAGATACGCAGTATTTT.

CDR3 nucleotide sequence: TGTGCCAGCACCCGAGGGACAGGCTTACGAACCTCTGGAAACACCATATATTTT. Its translation is CASTRGTGLRTSGNTIYF. The rearrangement links TRBV3-1 (or the pseudogene TRBV3-2) to TRBJ1-3, with 8 bases identical to TRBD1. V gave up 7 bases and J gave up 0 bases; unmatched junction bases: 14. The CDR3 has 18 amino acids. Germline V lookup: CDR1 LGHDT, CDR2 YNNKEL (reference sequence).

V is TRBV18 and J is TRBJ1-4; TRBD1 matches 7 bases. The CDR3 covers 17 residues. CDR1 and CDR2 (germline): KGHSH, LQKENI. Losses at the gene ends were 3 bases for V and 8 bases for J; bases not matched to a gene: 15. The CDR3 spells CASSPDRVGSLGEKLFF. The CDR3 DNA reads TGTGCCAGCTCACCCGACAGGGTTGGTTCTTTGGGAGAAAAACTGTTTTTT.

The rearrangement joins TRBV6-6 to TRBJ2-1; TRBD2 agrees at 13 bases. This CDR3 spans 14 amino acids. Losses at the gene ends were 6 bases for V and 4 bases for J; bases not matched to a gene: 0. CDR1 is MNHNY and CDR2 is SVGAGI in the germline V gene (reference sequence). The CDR3 DNA reads as TGTGCCAGCAGGGGACTAGCGGGGTACAATGAGCAGTTCTTC. Protein sequence: CASRGLAGYNEQFF.

This rearrangement joins TRBV4-3 to TRBJ1-2; weak D call: TRBD1 (6 bases). CDR3 length: 13 amino acids. The germline V and J ends were trimmed by 2 bases and 5 bases, with 9 bases remaining between them. CDR1 and CDR2 (germline): LGHNA, YSLEER. CDR3 DNA: TGCGCCAGCAGCCAAAACAGGGAGTATGGCTACACCTTC. Its translation: CASSQNREYGYTF.

This sequence joins TRBV5-1 and TRBJ2-5, with TRBD2 as a possible D gene (5 bases). Germline V gene sequence: CDR1 SGHRS, CDR2 YFSETQ. This CDR3 region has 15 residues. Trimming removed 5 bases from V and 5 bases from J, with 19 bases in between. The CDR3 DNA sequence: TGCGCCAGCAGAGAAACTGACGGGGTTTGGGAGACCCAGTACTTC. It yields the protein CASRETDGVWETQYF.

This clone appeared once. The J gene is TRBJ1-2, the V gene TRBV4-2; 7 nucleotides line up with TRBD1. The CDR3 is 15 residues long. Unmatched junction bases numbered 4, after V lost 0 bases and J lost 3 bases. Germline assignment: CDR1 LGHNA and CDR2 YNFKEQ. The chain's CDR3 is CASSQDEGADYGYTF. The CDR3 region has the DNA TGTGCCAGCAGCCAAGATGAGGGGGCGGACTATGGCTACACCTTC.

This clone has more than one count but fewer than ten. Other DNA sequences in this specimen translate into the identical CDR3. The chain carries TRBV2 and TRBJ1-3; 7 nucleotides line up with TRBD1. The germline V gene has CDR1 SNHLY and CDR2 FYNNEI. The trim removed 6 bases at V and 0 bases at J, leaving 2 bases unmatched. This CDR3 comprises 14 residues. CDR3 sequence: CASRGTDSGNTIYF. CDR3 in DNA: TGTGCCAGCAGGGGGACAGACTCTGGAAACACCATATATTTT.

This chain uses TRBV18 with TRBJ1-3; no reliable D call. Germline V gene lookup returns CDR1 KGHSH and CDR2 LQKENI. This CDR3 region has 16 residues. Deletions cut 3 bases from V and 2 bases from J, with 14 bases between. The CDR3: CASSPSGGYPGNTIYF. As DNA, the CDR3 is TGTGCCAGCTCACCTTCAGGAGGATATCCTGGAAACACCATATATTTT. The whole variable domain, remainder taken from reference TRBV18 and TRBJ1-3, is NAGVMQNPRHLVRRRGQEARLRCSPMKGHSHVYWYRQLPEEGLKFMVYLQKENIIDESGMPKERFSAEFPKEGPSILRIQQVVRGDSAAYFCASSPSGGYPGNTIYFGEGSWLTVV.

The chain has TRBV6-6 and TRBJ1-2; 11 bases are a match to TRBD1. Germline values: CDR1 MNHNY, CDR2 SVGAGI (reference sequence). CDR3 length equals 14 residues. Trimming at V came to 5 bases and at J to 7 bases, leaving 6 bases not matched to a gene. CDR3 sequence (DNA): TGTGCCAGCAGTGACGGACAGGGGGCAGGTGGCTACACCTTC. Amino acid sequence: CASSDGQGAGGYTF.

This chain joins TRBV6-5 and TRBJ1-2, with D possibly being TRBD1 (6 bases). This CDR3 region has 13 residues. V gave up 9 bases and J gave up 4 bases, with 15 bases separating them. Germline-derived CDR1 and CDR2 are MNHEY and SVGAGI. CDR3 DNA: TGTGCCAGTCAGGGAATCAGGGGCTATGGCTACACCTTC. Its translation: CASQGIRGYGYTF.

A single count supports this clone. The chain links TRBV5-1 to TRBJ2-4; 11 bases match TRBD1. Unmatched junction bases numbered 3, after V lost 4 bases and J lost 9 bases. This CDR3 spans 13 amino acids. CDR1 is SGHRS and CDR2 is YFSETQ in the germline V gene. In DNA, the CDR3 is TGCGCCAGCAGCACCGGACAGGGGGCCATTCAGTACTTC. It encodes CASSTGQGAIQYF.

The chain joins TRBV5-1 to TRBJ2-3, with TRBD2 matching over 9 bases. The CDR3 sequence is 16 residues long. V trimming: 4 bases; J trimming: 3 bases; junction bases outside the gene matches: 9. Germline CDR1 and CDR2: SGHRS and YFSETQ. In nucleotides, the CDR3 is TGCGCCAGCAGCCCGAGGGCGGGGGGGCGGACAGATACGCAGTATTTT. Translation gives CASSPRAGGRTDTQYF. The variable domain in full, completed from reference TRBV5-1 and TRBJ2-3, reads KAGVTQTPRYLIKTRGQQVTLSCSPISGHRSVSWYQQTPGQGLQFLFEYFSETQRNKGNFPGRFSGRQFSNSRSEMNVSTLELGDSALYLCASSPRAGGRTDTQYFGPGTRLTVL.

Points on this clone: The junction and the germline gene differ at one end; a read error may be behind it. The chain combines TRBV29-1 with TRBJ1-1; possibly TRBD1 for D (5 bases). CDR3 length: 12 amino acids. From germline, CDR1 is SQVTM and CDR2 ANQGSEA. The CDR3 sequence is CSVDRGSSEVFF. CDR3 DNA sequence: TGCAGCGTTGATCGGGGGAGTTCTGAAGTTTTCTTT.

The chain has TRBV12-2 and TRBJ2-5; TRBD1 reflects the table's D call only, with no check against the DNA. TRBV12-2 counts as a pseudogene. The CDR3 loop spans 23 amino acids. In DNA form, the CDR3 reads TGTGCAAGTCGCTTCCGTCGGCGGGGGACAGGGGGTCGGGTGACCAAGGGGCGCGAGACCCAGTACTTC. The encoded protein is CASRFRRRGTGGRVTKGRETQYF.

The genes are TRBV5-4 and TRBJ1-1; TRBD1 aligns across 7 bases. CDR1 and CDR2 from the germline V gene are SGHNT and YYREEE (reference sequence). There are 14 residues in the CDR3. J lost 8 bases, V lost 4 bases, and 11 bases had no gene match. In DNA, the CDR3 is TGTGCCAGCAGCCTGGCCATTTCAGGGGGAGAAGCTTTCTTT. Its translation: CASSLAISGGEAFF.

The chain couples TRBV23-1 to TRBJ2-7; 8 bases agree with TRBD1. TRBV23-1 is recorded as an ORF, its role being uncertain. The CDR3 loop spans 15 amino acids. The ends lost 2 bases at V and 3 bases at J; junction bases unmatched: 6. CDR3 DNA sequence: TGCGCCAGCAGTCAAGGAGACAGGGGATACTACGAGCAGTACTTC. Encoded protein: CASSQGDRGYYEQYF.

The chain combines TRBV6-2 or TRBV6-3 with TRBJ2-7; 8 bases are shared with TRBD1. The V segment lost 0 bases and the J segment 3 bases; nucleotides outside the gene matches: 4. The CDR3 consists of 15 residues. Germline assignment: CDR1 MNHEY and CDR2 SVGEGT. CDR3 DNA: TGTGCCAGCAGTTACTCGAGGGACAGGATCTACGAGCAGTACTTC. Translation gives CASSYSRDRIYEQYF.

In this sample, this clone turned up a few times. The CDR3 DNA reads TGCGCCAGCAGTGAGTGGACACAAAACACCGGGGAGCTGTTTTTT. Protein product: CASSEWTQNTGELFF. The V gene is TRBV10-2, the J gene TRBJ2-2; perhaps TRBD1 as D (5 bases). The germline CDR1 and CDR2 sequences are WSHSY and SAAADI. CDR3 size: 15 residues. The V end was cut by 1 base, the J end by 2 bases, with 8 bases between.

The chain uses TRBV9 and TRBJ2-5; 7 bases align to TRBD1. V lost 7 bases to trimming and J lost 5 bases; unmatched junction nucleotides: 8. Per germline, CDR1 SGDLS and CDR2 YYNGEE. This CDR3 is built from 13 residues. The CDR3 sequence is CASGDRVAETQYF. CDR3 in DNA: TGTGCCAGCGGAGACAGGGTGGCGGAGACCCAGTACTTC. Together with reference TRBV9 and TRBJ2-5, the CDR3 gives the full variable domain: DSGVTQTPKHLITATGQRVTLRCSPRSGDLSVYWYQQSLDQGLQFLIQYYNGEERAKGNILERFSAQQFPDLHSELNLSSLELGDSALYFCASGDRVAETQYFGPGTRLLVL.

The chain has TRBV19 and TRBJ1-4; 10 bases match TRBD1. The CDR3 runs to 14 residues. Per the germline V gene, CDR1 is LNHDA and CDR2 is SQIVND (reference sequence). Trimming cost V 4 bases and J 7 bases; bases outside gene matches: 3. The CDR3 nucleotides read TGTGCCAGTAGTAACCGGGACAGGGGTGAAAAACTGTTTTTT. Encoded protein: CASSNRDRGEKLFF.

The V call is TRBV24-1, the J call TRBJ2-1; D might be TRBD2 (5 bases). CDR1 is KGHDR, CDR2 SFDVKD, per germline. The V end lost 2 bases, the J end lost 2 bases, and 15 bases lay between the germline ends. The CDR3 runs 17 residues. The CDR3 region is CATSDSLLGLTYNEQFF. The CDR3 bases are TGTGCCACCAGTGATTCCCTACTAGGCCTAACCTACAATGAGCAGTTCTTC.

The genes are TRBV5-1 and TRBJ2-7, with TRBD2 matching 15 bases. V lost 4 bases to trimming and J lost 3 bases; unmatched junction nucleotides: 8. This CDR3 is built from 17 residues. Germline-derived CDR1 and CDR2 are SGHRS and YFSETQ. The CDR3 protein is CASSQRTSGRANYEQYF. CDR3 nucleotide sequence: TGCGCCAGCAGCCAGAGGACTAGCGGGAGGGCTAACTACGAGCAGTACTTC.